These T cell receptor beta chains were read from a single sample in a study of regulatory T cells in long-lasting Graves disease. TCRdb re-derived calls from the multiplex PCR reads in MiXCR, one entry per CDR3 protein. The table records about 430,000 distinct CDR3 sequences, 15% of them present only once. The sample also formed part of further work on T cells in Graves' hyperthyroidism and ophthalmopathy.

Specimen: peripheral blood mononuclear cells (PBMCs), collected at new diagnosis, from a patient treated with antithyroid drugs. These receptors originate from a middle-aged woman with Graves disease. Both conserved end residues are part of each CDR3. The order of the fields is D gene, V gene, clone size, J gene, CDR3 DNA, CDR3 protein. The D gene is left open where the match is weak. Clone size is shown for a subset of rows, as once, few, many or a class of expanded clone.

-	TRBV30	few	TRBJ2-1	TGTGCCTTGACCCCCACGACAGCAAGCTCCTACAATGAGCAGTTCTTC	CALTPTTASSYNEQFF
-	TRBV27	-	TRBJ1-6	TGTGCCAGCAGTGTGCCAGGGATCGTGAAACCCCTCCACTTT	CASSVPGIVKPLHF
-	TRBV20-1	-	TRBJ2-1	TGCAGTGCTAGTTTCCACAATGAGCAGTTCTTC	CSASFHNEQFF
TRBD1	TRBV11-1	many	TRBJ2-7	TGTGCCAGCAGCTTCCGGGACAGAGACATCTACGAGCAGTACTTC	CASSFRDRDIYEQYF
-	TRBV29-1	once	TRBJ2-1	TGCAGCGCCGGTGGGGGGAATGAGCAGTTCTTC	CSAGGGNEQFF
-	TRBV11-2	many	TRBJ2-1	TGTGCCAGCAGCTTGCTTGGGGGAAGGGGGAGGAATGAGCAGTTCTTC	CASSLLGGRGRNEQFF
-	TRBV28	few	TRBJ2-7	TGTGCCAGCAGTTCTTCTCCAGGGATGCCCTCGGGCGAGCAGTACTTC	CASSSSPGMPSGEQYF
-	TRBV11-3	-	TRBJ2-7	TGTGCCAGCAGCTTATCAGGGTTTGAGCAGTACTTC	CASSLSGFEQYF
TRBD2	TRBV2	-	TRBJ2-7	TGTGCCAGCAGGAATCTAGCGGGAGGAAGAAGCTCCTACGAGCAGTACTTC	CASRNLAGGRSSYEQYF
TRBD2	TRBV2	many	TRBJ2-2	TGTGCCAGCGGCCTAGCGGATAGCGCGAACACCGGGGAGCTGTTTTTT	CASGLADSANTGELFF
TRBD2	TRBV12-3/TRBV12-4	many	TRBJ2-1	TGTGCCAGCAGTTCGTCTAAAAGGGGCCTAGCGGGAGTAAGTTCGGTCGATGAGCAGTTCTTC	CASSSSKRGLAGVSSVDEQFF
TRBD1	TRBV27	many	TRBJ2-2	TGTGCCAGCAGTTCCTACAGGGGAACCGGGGAGCTGTTTTTT	CASSSYRGTGELFF
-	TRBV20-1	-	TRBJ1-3	TGCAGTGCTGCGACCCTTAGCTCTGGAAACACCATATATTTT	CSAATLSSGNTIYF
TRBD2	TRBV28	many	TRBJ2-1	TGTGCCAGCAGTTTTCTCAGCCTAGCGGGAGAGAAGGGGAATGAGCAGTTCTTC	CASSFLSLAGEKGNEQFF
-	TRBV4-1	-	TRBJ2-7	TGCGCCAGCAGCCAAGATCAAGTGGGGACACAATACGAGCAGTACTTC	CASSQDQVGTQYEQYF
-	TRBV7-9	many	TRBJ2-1	TGTGCCAGCAGCCCGACAGTCTTGGATGAGCAGTTCTTC	CASSPTVLDEQFF
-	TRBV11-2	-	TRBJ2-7	TGTGCCAGCAGCTACTCCTCCCCGGGCGTCTACGAGCAGTACTTC	CASSYSSPGVYEQYF
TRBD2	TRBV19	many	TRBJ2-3	TGTGCCAGTAGTACACTAGCGGGAGGACCAGATACGCAGTATTTT	CASSTLAGGPDTQYF
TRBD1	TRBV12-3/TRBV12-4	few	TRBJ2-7	TGTGCCAGCAGTAGAGGGACAGGGGGCCGGTTTGGTCGGTCCTACGAGCAGTACTTC	CASSRGTGGRFGRSYEQYF
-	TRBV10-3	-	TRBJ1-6	TGTGCCATCAGTGGGACAGATGAATATAATTCACCCCTCCACTTT	CAISGTDEYNSPLHF
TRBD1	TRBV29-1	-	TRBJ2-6	TGCAGCGTTGAAGATGAGGACAGGGGGGGACTCCCTGGGGCCAACGTCCTGACTTTC	CSVEDEDRGGLPGANVLTF
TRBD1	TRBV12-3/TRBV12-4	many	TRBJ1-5	TGTGCCAGTGCAAAGAACGGACAGGGGCTCCAGCCCCAGCATTTT	CASAKNGQGLQPQHF
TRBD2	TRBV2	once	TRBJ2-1	TGTGCCAGCATACTAGGGACGGGAGGTTGGGGCAATGAGCAGTTCTTC	CASILGTGGWGNEQFF
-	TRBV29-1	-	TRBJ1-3	TGCAGCGTTAAAGCGGTGACCTCCTACTCTGGAAACACCATATATTTT	CSVKAVTSYSGNTIYF
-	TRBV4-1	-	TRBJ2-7	TGCGCCAGCAGCCAAGAACAGGGTCCCTACGAGCAGTACTTC	CASSQEQGPYEQYF
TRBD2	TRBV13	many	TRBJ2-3	TGTGCCAGCAGCTTAGACCCTAGCGGGCACACAGATACGCAGTATTTT	CASSLDPSGHTDTQYF
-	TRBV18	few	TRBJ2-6	TGTGCCAGCTCACCACCGGCTGGGGCCAACGTCCTGACTTTC	CASSPPAGANVLTF
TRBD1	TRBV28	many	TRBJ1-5	TGTGCCAGCAGTTTAGCCGGGGGGACAGGGTCACGCGCGAATCGGAATCAGCCCCAGCATTTT	CASSLAGGTGSRANRNQPQHF
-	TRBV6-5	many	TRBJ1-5	TGTGCCAGCAGTTTTACAGGGTTCATGGAGCCCCAGCATTTT	CASSFTGFMEPQHF
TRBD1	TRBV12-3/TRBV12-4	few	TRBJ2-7	TGTGCCAGCAGTCAGACAGGGGACGAGCAGTACTTC	CASSQTGDEQYF
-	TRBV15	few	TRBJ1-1	TGTGCCGCCAGCAGAGATCGGCGTCAGAACACTGAAGCTTTCTTT	CAASRDRRQNTEAFF
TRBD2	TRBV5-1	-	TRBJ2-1	TGCGCCAGCAGCTTGAGGCGGGAGCTGCGGGAGCAGTTCTTC	CASSLRRELREQFF
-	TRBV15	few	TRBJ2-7	TGTGCCACCAGCAGAGATCGCCAGGGAGGCGAGCAGTACTTC	CATSRDRQGGEQYF
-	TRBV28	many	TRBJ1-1	TGTGCCAGCAGGGGGACGAGTCGGTACACTGAAGCTTTCTTT	CASRGTSRYTEAFF
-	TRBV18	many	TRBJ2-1	TGTGCCAGCTCACCGGGACGGGGTGAGCAGTTCTTC	CASSPGRGEQFF
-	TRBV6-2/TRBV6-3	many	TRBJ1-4	TGTGACAATCCGGGACATCCAACTAATGAAAAACTGTTTTTT	CDNPGHPTNEKLFF
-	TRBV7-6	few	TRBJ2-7	TGTGCCAGCAGCTTAGCCCCTCTCGGGAGTGGCAACGAGCAGTACTTC	CASSLAPLGSGNEQYF
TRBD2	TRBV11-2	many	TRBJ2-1	TGTGCCAGCAGCTTAGATCTTACGGAAGGGACTAGCGGGAGCCGGAACAATGAGCAGTTCTTC	CASSLDLTEGTSGSRNNEQFF
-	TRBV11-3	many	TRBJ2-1	TGTGCCAGCAGCTTAGAGAGGATCAATGAGCAGTTCTTC	CASSLERINEQFF
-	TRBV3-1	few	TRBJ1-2	TGTGCCAGCAGTCCGGGACACGTGCAGAGCTACACCTTC	CASSPGHVQSYTF
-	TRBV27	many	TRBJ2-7	TGTGCCAGCAGTTTAATGGTCGGAGTCCACGAGCAGTACTTC	CASSLMVGVHEQYF